The clone carrying this T cell receptor (beta chain) was counted ten times or more. The antigen remains undetermined. The data were obtained in a study of T cells in Graves' hyperthyroidism and ophthalmopathy. Amplification targeted TCR beta CDR3 regions from RNA transcripts. The primer set for the first-round RT-PCR of the TCR CDR3 was HTBI. One entry per CDR3 protein results from TCRdb running MiXCR on the multiplex PCR reads. Of 550,000 to 700,000 distinct CDR3 sequences in the sample, around 46% were seen once. Notes on the study in general: Ophthalmopathy cases were set apart from stable hyperthyroidism by a 13 V-J model. It was a median about 7.1 months before onset that the model predicted ophthalmopathy.

For the diagnoses, clinical symptoms, serum thyroxine and TRAb, thyroid ultrasound and orbital computed tomography were used. Trimming took 0 bases from V and 0 from J; bases not matched to a gene: 5. The germline V gene has CDR1 SGHRS and CDR2 YFSETQ. The CDR3 consists of 16 residues. This sequence was found in an adult woman with Graves' disease, either hyperthyroidism or ophthalmopathy (not recorded which). Sequencing used peripheral blood or thyroid tissue (not recorded which). The J gene is TRBJ1-1, the V gene TRBV5-1; 7 bases are shared with TRBD1. CDR3 in DNA: TGCGCCAGCAGCTTGGTGACAGGGTACATGAACACTGAAGCTTTCTTT. Residues: CASSLVTGYMNTEAFF.